The entry that follows covers one T cell receptor (beta chain) sequence. This table comes from immunoSEQ multiplex PCR, and its TCRdb copy is limited to in-frame clones, with some not included. The data hold roughly 70,000 clones, with approximately 89% observed a single time. The record originates from a study of T cell responses to AZD1222 COVID-19 vaccine. This CDR3 contains 13 residues. The ends were cut back, 5 bases at V and 7 bases at J, with 14 bases in the middle. The germline V gene has CDR1 SGHVS and CDR2 FQNEAQ. The chain employs TRBV7-8 and TRBJ1-2; D not certain. The sequence was collected from an adult who received the AZD1222 COVID-19 vaccine. The sequencing here drew on peripheral blood, taken 28 days after the second AZD1222 dose. The DNA of the CDR3 is TGTGCCAGCAGCCTCACTAACAGCTTTGGCTACACCTTC. It codes for CASSLTNSFGYTF.